The 4 T cell receptor beta chains below all came from one sample that was sequenced in a study of T cell changes during pregnancy in multiple sclerosis. Produced via immunoSEQ multiplex PCR; TCRdb's table is partial and in-frame only. The data hold 55,000 to 85,000 clones, with around nine tenths observed a single time. The sample was peripheral blood, taken in the third trimester of pregnancy. These receptors came from a female donor with multiple sclerosis, enrolled in a pregnancy study.

CDR3 protein: CASSHQGWLALYEQYF. The CDR3 DNA sequence: TGTGCCAGCAGCCATCAAGGTTGGCTAGCCCTATACGAGCAGTACTTC. The chain joins TRBV7-9 to TRBJ2-7; a weak D match, TRBD2 (5 bases). This CDR3 has 16 residues. Germline CDR1 is SEHNR and CDR2 is FQNEAQ (reference sequence). With 5 bases removed from V and 4 bases from J, the gap between germline ends came to 21 bases.

This chain links TRBV7-9 with TRBJ1-1; 7 bases align to TRBD1. The CDR3 sequence is 14 residues long. V shed 2 bases, J shed 4 bases, and the junction held 4 bases outside the gene matches. Germline-derived CDR1 and CDR2 are SEHNR and FQNEAQ (reference sequence). CDR3 sequence reads: CASSLPGGSTEAFF. The DNA of the CDR3 is TGTGCCAGCAGCTTACCAGGGGGTTCCACTGAAGCTTTCTTT.

This rearrangement joins TRBV5-1 to TRBJ2-3; 8 bases map to TRBD2. Unmatched junction bases numbered 6, after V lost 1 base and J lost 2 bases. Germline values: CDR1 SGHRS, CDR2 YFSETQ. This CDR3 comprises 16 residues. The CDR3 sequence is CASSLWVAGNTDTQYF. DNA of the CDR3: TGCGCCAGCAGCTTGTGGGTAGCGGGAAACACAGATACGCAGTATTTT.

The chain combines TRBV5-1 with TRBJ2-2; 8 bases are shared with TRBD2. The CDR3 spans 12 residues. Germline CDR1 and CDR2: SGHRS and YFSETQ. V dropped 7 bases and J dropped 7; count of bases not matched to a gene: 3. The CDR3 coding sequence is TGCGCCAGCGCGCGGGGGGACGGGGAGCTGTTTTTT. Translation gives CASARGDGELFF.